This TCR beta chain was found in a study of beta chain features in type 1 diabetes. The investigators reverse transcribed all of the isolated RNA, so they sequenced expressed TCRB transcripts. Around 990,000 reads, on average, were obtained from stem cell-like memory T cell samples. Profiling relied on immunoSEQ multiplex PCR, and the TCRdb table lists in-frame clones only, not all of them. The sample has about 53,000 clones, about 64% seen once. Looked up from germline, CDR1 is SEHNR and CDR2 is FQNEAQ (reference sequence). This CDR3 spans 16 amino acids. J lost 4 bases, V lost 5 bases, and 9 bases had no gene match. Points from the study as a whole: The VDJ junctions of type 1 diabetes patients carried fewer insertions and more deletions. When Type 1 diabetes patients were examined, their TCRB CDR3s proved moderately but significantly shorter in all four CD4+ subsets.

Comments on this clone: The antigen is unknown.

This receptor was identified in a woman aged 25-40 years with type 1 diabetes. The chain has TRBV7-9 and TRBJ2-5, with 11 bases identical to TRBD2. Sequences were obtained from stem cell memory CD4+ T cells from blood. CDR3 residues: CASSPRLAGTPETQYF. The DNA of the CDR3 is TGTGCCAGCAGCCCAAGACTAGCGGGAACGCCAGAGACCCAGTACTTC.